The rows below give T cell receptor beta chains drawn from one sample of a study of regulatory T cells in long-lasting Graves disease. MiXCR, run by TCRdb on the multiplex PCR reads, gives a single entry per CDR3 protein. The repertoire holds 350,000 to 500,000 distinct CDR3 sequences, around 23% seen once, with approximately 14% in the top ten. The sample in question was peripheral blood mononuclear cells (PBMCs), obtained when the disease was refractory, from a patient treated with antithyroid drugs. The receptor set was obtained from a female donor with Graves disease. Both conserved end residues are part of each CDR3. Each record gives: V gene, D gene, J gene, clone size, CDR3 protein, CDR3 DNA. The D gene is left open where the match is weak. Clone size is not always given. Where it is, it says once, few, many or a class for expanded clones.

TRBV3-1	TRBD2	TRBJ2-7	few	CASSQGLAAEQYF	TGTGCCAGCAGCCAGGGACTAGCGGCCGAGCAGTACTTC
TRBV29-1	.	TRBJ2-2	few	CSVGTSNTGELFF	TGCAGCGTTGGGACTTCGAACACCGGGGAGCTGTTTTTT
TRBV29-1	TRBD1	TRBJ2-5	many	CSVERAGGIRETQYF	TGCAGCGTTGAGAGGGCAGGGGGCATTCGCGAGACCCAGTACTTC
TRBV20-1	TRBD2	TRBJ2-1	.	CSARGGGSYNEQFF	TGCAGTGCTAGGGGCGGGGGAAGTTACAATGAGCAGTTCTTC
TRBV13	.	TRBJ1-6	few	CASSIRGGGYSPLHF	TGTGCCAGCAGTATCAGAGGCGGGGGGTATTCACCCCTCCACTTT
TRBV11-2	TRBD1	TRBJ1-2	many	CASSLDAGGYGYTF	TGTGCCAGCAGCTTAGATGCAGGGGGCTATGGCTACACCTTC
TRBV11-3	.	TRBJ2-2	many	CASSLVSSGGELFF	TGTGCCAGCAGCTTAGTCTCCTCCGGCGGGGAGCTGTTTTTT
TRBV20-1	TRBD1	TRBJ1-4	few	CSARARGQGIGKLFF	TGCAGTGCTAGAGCTCGAGGACAGGGGATAGGAAAACTGTTTTTT
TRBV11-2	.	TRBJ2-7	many	CASSPPSPYEQYF	TGTGCCAGCAGCCCCCCGTCCCCCTACGAGCAGTACTTC
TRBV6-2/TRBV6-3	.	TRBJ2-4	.	CASSYGLAKNIQYF	TGTGCCAGCAGTTACGGTCTAGCCAAAAACATTCAGTACTTC
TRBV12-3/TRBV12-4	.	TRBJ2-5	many	CASRWQGGQETQYF	TGTGCCAGCAGATGGCAAGGGGGCCAAGAGACCCAGTACTTC
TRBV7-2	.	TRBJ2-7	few	CASSRQGAGSTYEQYF	TGTGCCAGCAGTCGACAAGGGGCAGGGTCAACCTACGAGCAGTACTTC
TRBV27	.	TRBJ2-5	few	CASSPEWRPGETQYF	TGTGCCAGCAGTCCCGAATGGCGACCGGGAGAGACCCAGTACTTC
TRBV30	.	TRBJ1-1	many	CAWSVSRQQAFF	TGTGCCTGGAGTGTAAGTAGGCAGCAAGCTTTCTTT
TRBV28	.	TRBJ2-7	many	CASSWTHRAYEQYF	TGTGCCAGCAGTTGGACCCATAGGGCCTACGAGCAGTACTTC
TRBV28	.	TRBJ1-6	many	CASSLVSMGSPLHF	TGTGCCAGCAGTTTGGTCTCCATGGGTTCACCCCTCCACTTT
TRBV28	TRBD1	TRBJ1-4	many	CASTLQGAREKLFF	TGTGCCAGCACCCTACAGGGGGCACGTGAAAAACTGTTTTTT
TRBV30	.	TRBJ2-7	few	CAWSPAQPSSYEQYF	TGTGCCTGGAGCCCCGCCCAGCCTTCGTCCTACGAGCAGTACTTC
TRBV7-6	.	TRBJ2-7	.	CASSLAGGFASYEQYF	TGTGCCAGCAGCTTAGCGGGGGGATTCGCCTCCTACGAGCAGTACTTC
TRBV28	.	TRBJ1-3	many	CASSSGNSGNTIYF	TGTGCCAGCAGTTCAGGGAACTCTGGAAACACCATATATTTT
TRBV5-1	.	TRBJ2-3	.	CASSIGAPNTDTQYF	TGCGCCAGCAGTATAGGGGCGCCCAACACAGATACGCAGTATTTT
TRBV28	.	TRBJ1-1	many	CASSVTGLEAFF	TGTGCCAGCAGTGTCACAGGGCTTGAAGCTTTCTTT
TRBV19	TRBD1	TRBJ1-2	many	CAIGPGQSSNYGYTF	TGTGCCATTGGACCGGGACAGAGTTCTAACTATGGCTACACCTTC
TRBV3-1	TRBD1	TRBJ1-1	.	CASSQDRGGYTEAFF	TGTGCCAGCAGCCAGGACAGGGGAGGGTACACTGAAGCTTTCTTT
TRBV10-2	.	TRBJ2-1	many	CASSEEGTSLFF	TGCGCCAGCAGTGAGGAGGGGACGAGTCTGTTCTTC
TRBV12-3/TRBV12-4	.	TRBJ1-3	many	CASSLDRSLGGNTIYF	TGTGCCAGCAGTTTAGATCGGTCCCTCGGTGGAAACACCATATATTTT
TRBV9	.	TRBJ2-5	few	CASSVEGFPQETQYF	TGTGCCAGCAGCGTGGAGGGGTTCCCTCAAGAGACCCAGTACTTC
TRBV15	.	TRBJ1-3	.	CATSSRTVSGNTIYF	TGTGCCACCAGCAGCCGGACAGTCTCTGGAAACACCATATATTTT
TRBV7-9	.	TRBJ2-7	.	CASSTNGLGQYEQYF	TGTGCCAGCAGTACCAACGGCCTAGGACAGTACGAGCAGTACTTC
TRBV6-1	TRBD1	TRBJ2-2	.	CASSSWDSDTGELFF	TGTGCCAGCAGTAGTTGGGACAGTGACACCGGGGAGCTGTTTTTT
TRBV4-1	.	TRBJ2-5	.	CASSLMELVIGETQYF	TGCGCCAGCAGCCTCATGGAGCTAGTAATCGGAGAGACCCAGTACTTC
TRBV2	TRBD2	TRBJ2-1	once	CASSGPTSEAEQFF	TGTGCCAGCAGTGGACCGACTAGCGAGGCTGAGCAGTTCTTC
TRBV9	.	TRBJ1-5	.	CASSADTGMPQHF	TGTGCCAGCAGCGCCGATACAGGGATGCCCCAGCATTTT
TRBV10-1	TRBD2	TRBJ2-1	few	CASAGGSLNEQFF	TGCGCCAGTGCGGGAGGGTCGTTGAATGAGCAGTTCTTC
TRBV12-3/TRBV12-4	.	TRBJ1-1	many	CASTLNTEAFF	TGTGCCAGCACACTGAACACTGAAGCTTTCTTT
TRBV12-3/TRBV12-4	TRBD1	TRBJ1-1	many	CASSLPDRADTEAFF	TGTGCCAGCAGTTTACCGGACAGGGCTGACACTGAAGCTTTCTTT
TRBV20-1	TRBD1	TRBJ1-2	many	CSASGDRGLHGYTF	TGCAGTGCTAGTGGGGACAGGGGGCTCCATGGCTACACCTTC
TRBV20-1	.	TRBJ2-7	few	CSARGLERSYEQYF	TGCAGTGCTAGGGGCTTGGAGAGATCCTACGAGCAGTACTTC
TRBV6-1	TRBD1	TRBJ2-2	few	CASEPTGTGVTGELFF	TGTGCCAGCGAACCCACCGGGACAGGGGTAACCGGGGAGCTGTTTTTT
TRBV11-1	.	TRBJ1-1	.	CASSLVSTPNTEAFF	TGTGCCAGCAGCTTAGTCAGCACCCCGAACACTGAAGCTTTCTTT
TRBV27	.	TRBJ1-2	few	CASSPGGVTDLRGYTF	TGTGCCAGCAGTCCCGGAGGGGTCACGGACCTGCGGGGCTACACCTTC
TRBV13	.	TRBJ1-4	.	CASSFRQSGAITTNEKLFF	TGTGCCAGCAGCTTCCGGCAAAGTGGGGCCATTACAACTAATGAAAAACTGTTTTTT
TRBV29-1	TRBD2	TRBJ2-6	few	CSVVDNRGGYGANVLTF	TGCAGCGTTGTAGACAACCGGGGGGGGTATGGGGCCAACGTCCTGACTTTC
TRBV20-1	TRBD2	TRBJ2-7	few	CSARVVGLAGVNPYEQYF	TGCAGTGCTAGGGTCGTTGGACTAGCGGGAGTTAATCCCTACGAGCAGTACTTC
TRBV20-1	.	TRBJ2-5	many	CSVGRAAHETQYF	TGCAGTGTTGGGAGAGCAGCCCACGAGACCCAGTACTTC
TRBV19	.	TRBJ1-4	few	CASRGGRMDEKLFF	TGTGCCAGTAGGGGGGGCCGAATGGATGAAAAACTGTTTTTT
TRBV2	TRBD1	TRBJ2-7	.	CASSQGTGVSSYEQYF	TGCGCCAGCAGCCAAGGGACAGGGGTTAGCTCCTACGAGCAGTACTTC
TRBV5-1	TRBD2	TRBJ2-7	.	CASSLVSSGKGEQYF	TGCGCCAGCAGCTTGGTGTCCAGCGGGAAGGGCGAGCAGTACTTC
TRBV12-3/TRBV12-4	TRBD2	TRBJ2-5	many	CASSRTAGVVETQYF	TGTGCCAGCAGTCGAACGGCGGGAGTCGTAGAGACCCAGTACTTC
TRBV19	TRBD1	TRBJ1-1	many	CATGDRVNTEAFF	TGTGCCACCGGGGACAGAGTGAACACTGAAGCTTTCTTT
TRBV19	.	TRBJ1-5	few	CASSMSQQTNQPQHF	TGTGCCAGTAGTATGTCACAACAAACCAATCAGCCCCAGCATTTT